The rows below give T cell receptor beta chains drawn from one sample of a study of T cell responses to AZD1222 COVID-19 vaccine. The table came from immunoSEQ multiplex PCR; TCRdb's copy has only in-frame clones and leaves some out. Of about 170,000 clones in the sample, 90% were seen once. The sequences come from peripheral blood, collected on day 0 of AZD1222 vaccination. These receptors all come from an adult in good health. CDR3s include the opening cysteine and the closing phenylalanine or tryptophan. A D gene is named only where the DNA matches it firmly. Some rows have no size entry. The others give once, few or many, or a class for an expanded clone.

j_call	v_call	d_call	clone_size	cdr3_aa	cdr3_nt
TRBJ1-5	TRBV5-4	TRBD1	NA	CASSRDRGDQPQHF	TGTGCCAGCAGCCGCGACAGGGGCGATCAGCCCCAGCATTTT
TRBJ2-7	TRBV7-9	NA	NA	CASSLGLGYEQYF	TGTGCCAGCAGCTTAGGTTTAGGGTACGAGCAGTACTTC
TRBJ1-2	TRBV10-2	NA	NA	CASSESTLNYGYTF	TGCGCCAGCAGTGAGTCGACCCTTAACTATGGCTACACCTTC
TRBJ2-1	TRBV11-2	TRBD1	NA	CASSPNRGAGEQFF	TGTGCCAGCAGCCCCAACAGGGGGGCAGGTGAGCAGTTCTTC
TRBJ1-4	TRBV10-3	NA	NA	CAISELPGAQNEKLFF	TGTGCCATCAGTGAGTTGCCCGGTGCCCAGAATGAAAAACTGTTTTTT
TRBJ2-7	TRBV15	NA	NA	CATSRDQRSSYEQYF	TGTGCCACCAGCAGAGATCAACGAAGCTCCTACGAGCAGTACTTC
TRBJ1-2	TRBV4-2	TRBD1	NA	CASSQAHPGQGGSENYGYTF	TGTGCCAGCAGCCAAGCCCACCCGGGACAGGGAGGAAGTGAAAACTATGGCTACACCTTC
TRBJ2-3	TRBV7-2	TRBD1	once	CASSLTPLQGGTDTQYF	TGTGCCAGCAGCTTAACTCCCCTACAGGGGGGTACAGATACGCAGTATTTT
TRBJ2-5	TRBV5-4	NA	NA	CASSMDSSQETQYF	TGTGCCAGCAGCATGGACAGTTCCCAAGAGACCCAGTACTTC
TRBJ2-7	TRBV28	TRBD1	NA	CASSGTGTGSYEQYF	TGTGCCAGCAGTGGGACCGGGACAGGGTCGTACGAGCAGTACTTC
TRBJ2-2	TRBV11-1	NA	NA	CASSLQELHTGELFF	TGTGCCAGCAGCTTACAGGAACTGCACACCGGGGAGCTGTTTTTT
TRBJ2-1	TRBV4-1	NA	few	CASSQGRLGSSYNEQFF	TGCGCCAGCAGCCAAGGGAGACTGGGGAGCTCCTACAATGAGCAGTTCTTC
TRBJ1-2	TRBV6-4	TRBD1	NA	CASSDGQGVPRAGGYTF	TGTGCCAGCAGTGACGGACAGGGGGTCCCCCGCGCCGGCGGCTACACCTTC
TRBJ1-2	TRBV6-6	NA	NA	CASSYSTAYYGYTF	TGTGCCAGCAGTTACAGTACTGCTTACTATGGCTACACCTTC
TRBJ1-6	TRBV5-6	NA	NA	CASSVREVNSPLHF	TGTGCCAGCAGCGTCAGAGAAGTTAATTCACCCCTCCACTTT
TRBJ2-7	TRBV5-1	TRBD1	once	CASSTKGQAYEQYF	TGCGCCAGCAGTACAAAAGGACAGGCCTACGAGCAGTACTTC
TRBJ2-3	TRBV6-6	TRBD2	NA	CASSPQRGAADTQYF	TGTGCCAGCAGTCCCCAGCGGGGGGCGGCAGATACGCAGTATTTT
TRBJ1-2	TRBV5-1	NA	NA	CASSSLATGRNYGYTF	TGCGCCAGCAGTTCCTTAGCAACAGGGCGTAACTATGGCTACACCTTC
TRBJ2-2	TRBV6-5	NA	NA	CASSYSTLRDTGELFF	TGTGCCAGCAGTTACTCGACCCTGAGGGACACCGGGGAGCTGTTTTTT
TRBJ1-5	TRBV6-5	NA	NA	CASILGAGDQPQHF	TGTGCCAGCATTCTAGGGGCGGGAGACCAGCCCCAGCATTTT
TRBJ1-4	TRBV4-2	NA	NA	CASSNQGGKLFF	TGTGCCAGCAGTAACCAGGGAGGAAAACTGTTTTTT
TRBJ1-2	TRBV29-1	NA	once	CSVAHRPNYGYTF	TGCAGCGTTGCCCACAGGCCGAACTATGGCTACACCTTC
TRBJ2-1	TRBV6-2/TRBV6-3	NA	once	CASSYLTRENEQFF	TGTGCCAGCAGTTACTTGACCAGGGAAAATGAGCAGTTCTTC
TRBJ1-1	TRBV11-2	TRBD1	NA	CASSLNRGLGTEAFF	TGTGCCAGCAGCCTCAACAGGGGGCTAGGCACTGAAGCTTTCTTT
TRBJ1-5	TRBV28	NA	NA	CASSLAGAHNQPQHF	TGTGCCAGCAGTTTGGCAGGGGCCCACAATCAGCCCCAGCATTTT
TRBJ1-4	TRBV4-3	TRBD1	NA	CASSQRQGTEKLFF	TGCGCCAGCAGCCAAAGACAGGGGACTGAAAAACTGTTTTTT
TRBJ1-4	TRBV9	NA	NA	CASSVGEEINEKLFF	TGTGCCAGCAGCGTAGGGGAGGAGATTAATGAAAAACTGTTTTTT
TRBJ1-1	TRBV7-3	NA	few	CASSSFPNTEAFF	TGTGCCAGCAGCTCATTTCCTAACACTGAAGCTTTCTTT
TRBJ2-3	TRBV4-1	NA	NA	CASSQDPNLVSTQYF	TGCGCCAGCAGCCAAGACCCGAACTTAGTGAGTACGCAGTATTTT
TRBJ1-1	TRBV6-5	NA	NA	CASSYQGVTEAFF	TGTGCCAGCAGTTACCAGGGTGTGACTGAAGCTTTCTTT
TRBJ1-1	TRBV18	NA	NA	CASSPPLLGAGTEAFF	TGTGCCAGCTCACCACCGCTCCTGGGGGCGGGCACTGAAGCTTTCTTT
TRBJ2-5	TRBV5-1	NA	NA	CASSLSGTRETQYF	TGCGCCAGCAGCTTGTCGGGGACGCGGGAGACCCAGTACTTC
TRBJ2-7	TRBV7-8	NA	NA	CASSLGSSTYEQYF	TGTGCCAGCAGCTTAGGCAGCTCTACCTACGAGCAGTACTTC
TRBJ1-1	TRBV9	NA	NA	CASSVVQVNTEAFF	TGTGCCAGCAGCGTAGTGCAGGTAAACACTGAAGCTTTCTTT
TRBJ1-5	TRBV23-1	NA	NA	CASSQSVWGSNQPQHF	TGCGCCAGCAGTCAATCGGTCTGGGGGAGCAATCAGCCCCAGCATTTT
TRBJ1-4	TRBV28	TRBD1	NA	CASSFPQGANGEKLFF	TGTGCCAGCAGTTTCCCCCAGGGGGCTAACGGTGAAAAACTGTTTTTT
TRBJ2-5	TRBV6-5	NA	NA	CASSYAGFQETQYF	TGTGCCAGCAGTTATGCGGGATTTCAAGAGACCCAGTACTTC
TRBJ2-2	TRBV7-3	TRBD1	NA	CASSLTTGASTGELFF	TGTGCCAGCAGCTTAACGACAGGGGCGAGCACCGGGGAGCTGTTTTTT
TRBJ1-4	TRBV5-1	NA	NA	CASSLVAFATNEKLFF	TGCGCCAGCAGCTTGGTGGCATTTGCAACTAATGAAAAACTGTTTTTT
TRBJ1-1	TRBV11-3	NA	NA	CASSVEENTEAFF	TGTGCCAGCAGCGTCGAAGAGAACACTGAAGCTTTCTTT
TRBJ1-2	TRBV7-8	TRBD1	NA	CASSLARQGRGYTF	TGTGCCAGCAGCTTAGCCCGACAGGGGCGTGGCTACACCTTC
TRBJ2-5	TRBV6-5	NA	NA	CASSYGGSAFWETQYF	TGTGCCAGCAGTTATGGAGGGAGTGCCTTTTGGGAGACCCAGTACTTC
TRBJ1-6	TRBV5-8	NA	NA	CASSFGGPYLHF	TGTGCCAGCAGCTTCGGGGGGCCATACCTCCACTTT
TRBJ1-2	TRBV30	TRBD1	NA	CAWIGGTEVSNYGYTF	TGTGCCTGGATTGGCGGGACAGAAGTATCTAACTATGGCTACACCTTC
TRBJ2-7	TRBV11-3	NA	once	CASSPRGLLSSEQYF	TGTGCCAGCAGCCCGCGAGGACTCCTAAGCTCCGAGCAGTACTTC